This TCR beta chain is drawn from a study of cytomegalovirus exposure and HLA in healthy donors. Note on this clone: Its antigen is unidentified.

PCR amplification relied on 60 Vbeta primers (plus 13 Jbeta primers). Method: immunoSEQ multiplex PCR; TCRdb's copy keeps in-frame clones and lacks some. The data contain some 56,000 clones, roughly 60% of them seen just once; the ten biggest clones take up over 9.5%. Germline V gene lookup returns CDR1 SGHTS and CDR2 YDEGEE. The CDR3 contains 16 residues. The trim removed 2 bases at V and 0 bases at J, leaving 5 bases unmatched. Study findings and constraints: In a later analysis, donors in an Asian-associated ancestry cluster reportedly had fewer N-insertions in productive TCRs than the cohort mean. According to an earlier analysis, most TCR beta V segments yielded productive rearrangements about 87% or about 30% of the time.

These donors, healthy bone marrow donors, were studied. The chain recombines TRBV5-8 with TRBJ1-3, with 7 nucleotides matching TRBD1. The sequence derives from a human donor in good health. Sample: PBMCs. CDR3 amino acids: CASSLFKGASGNTIYF. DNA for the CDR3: TGTGCCAGCAGCTTATTTAAGGGGGCCTCTGGAAACACCATATATTTT.